The clone carrying this TCR beta chain is a singleton in its sample. Antigen: not known. The sample belongs to a study of T cell repertoires in ileal Crohn's disease. In the study overall: Every patient was operated on for stricturing (roughly 61%) or penetrating (roughly 39%) complications.

Study-level findings and limits: Clonal expansions were more frequent in active smokers than non-smokers at surgery. Mucosal expansions were suggested to be mainly CD8 T cells. Endoscopic recurrence occurred in every patient whose clonality exceeded 26.8%.

Germline CDR1 is KGHSH and CDR2 is LQKENI. CDR3 length equals 14 residues. The V end was cut by 1 base, the J end by 5 bases, with 11 bases between. Method: immunoSEQ multiplex PCR; TCRdb's copy keeps in-frame clones and lacks some. Of some 5,000 clones in the sample, roughly three quarters were seen once. The time point denotes: inflamed ileum from the surgical specimen. The sequencing input was ileal tissue. The chain couples TRBV18 to TRBJ1-2; unclear D gene. The origin of this receptor is an adult with Crohn's disease. The CDR3 spells CASSPQESYYGYTF. CDR3 nucleotides: TGTGCCAGCTCACCACAGGAGTCCTATTATGGCTACACCTTC.